These 21 T cell receptor beta chains originate from one sample sequenced in a study of identical twins. Each CDR3 protein gets one entry after TCRdb re-called the 5' RACE reads with MiXCR. The table shows 550,000 to 700,000 distinct CDR3 sequences, with 9% to 10% occurring only once. These data also formed part of another study, on yellow fever vaccine responses in identical twins.

The specimen sequenced was PBMCs. These receptors originate from a woman younger than 30 in good health.

This clonotype was seen a handful of times. The rearrangement joins TRBV7-2 to TRBJ2-3; D perhaps matches TRBD2 (6 bases). With 5 bases removed from V and 6 bases from J, the gap between germline ends came to 24 bases. Germline CDR1 reads SGHTA; CDR2 reads FQGNSA. The CDR3 contains 17 residues. DNA of the CDR3: TGTGCCAGCAGCCGAACCATCCTTAGCGGCTATAGGGATACGCAGTATTTT. Translated, it gives CASSRTILSGYRDTQYF.

This clonotype was detected many times. The V and J genes are TRBV4-1 and TRBJ2-6, with a tentative D call TRBD1 (6 bases). Deletions cut 3 bases from V and 2 bases from J, with 14 bases between. The germline CDR1 and CDR2 sequences are MGHRA and YSYEKL. This CDR3 contains 17 residues. Here the CDR3 DNA reads TGCGCCAGCAGCCACAGGGGACAACTCACTGGGGCCAACGTCCTGACTTTC. It encodes CASSHRGQLTGANVLTF.

This chain uses TRBV5-4 with TRBJ2-1; TRBD2 aligns across 7 bases. Germline CDR1 and CDR2: SGHNT and YYREEE (reference sequence). This CDR3 is built from 16 residues. Unmatched junction bases numbered 13, after V lost 1 base and J lost 9 bases. In DNA form, the CDR3 reads TGTGCCAGCAGCTTGATTGGCGGGAGCTTCTTTGGTGAGCAGTTCTTC. This gives the protein CASSLIGGSFFGEQFF. Full variable domain (outside the CDR3, taken from reference TRBV5-4 and TRBJ2-1): ETGVTQSPTHLIKTRGQQVTLRCSSQSGHNTVSWYQQALGQGPQFIFQYYREEENGRGNFPPRFSGLQFPNYSSELNVNALELDDSALYLCASSLIGGSFFGEQFFGPGTRLTVL.

This clonotype was seen a few times. In DNA form, the CDR3 reads TGCGCCAGCAGCGGTGGACAGGCCCAAACCTACGAGCAGTACTTC. Amino acid sequence: CASSGGQAQTYEQYF. The chain links TRBV5-1 to TRBJ2-7; 7 positions agree with TRBD1. The CDR3 runs to 15 residues. Germline CDR1 reads SGHRS; CDR2 reads YFSETQ. With V trimmed by 4 bases and J by 2 bases, 9 bases remained unmatched.

The chain joins TRBV27 to TRBJ1-4, with D possibly matching TRBD1 (6 bases). The CDR3 is 12 residues long. V was pared by 8 bases and J by 5 bases, with 9 bases between. Germline loops: CDR1 MNHEY, CDR2 SMNVEV (reference sequence). CDR3 sequence reads: CASGGPNEKLFF. For the CDR3, the DNA is TGTGCCAGCGGGGGGCCAAATGAAAAACTGTTTTTT.

The table lists this clonotype with many counts. This chain joins TRBV9 and TRBJ2-1; D possibly corresponds to TRBD2 (6 bases). V lost 0 bases to trimming and J lost 7 bases, with 8 bases between them. This CDR3 is built from 13 residues. Germline CDR1 and CDR2: SGDLS and YYNGEE. The CDR3 DNA reads TGTGCCAGCAGCGTAGCGCTAGCGAATGAGCAGTTCTTC. Its translation: CASSVALANEQFF.

This clonotype was recorded many times. This chain joins TRBV6-1 and TRBJ1-4; weak D call: TRBD1 (6 bases). The CDR3 sequence is 16 residues long. V was cut by 4 bases and J by 4 bases, with 16 bases left in between. Germline values: CDR1 MNHNS, CDR2 SASEGT. In nucleotides, the CDR3 is TGTGCCAGCAGTGGCCTAATGGGGGGCCGTAATGAAAAACTGTTTTTT. Translated, it gives CASSGLMGGRNEKLFF.

This clonotype appeared many times. This rearrangement joins TRBV10-3 to TRBJ2-1, with 9 bases fitting TRBD2. This CDR3 comprises 16 residues. Germline lookup yields CDR1 ENHRY and CDR2 SYGVKD. With V trimmed by 5 bases and J by 7 bases, 12 bases remained unmatched. CDR3 DNA sequence: TGTGCCATCAGTCAACCGACTAGCGGCTCGGGTAATGAGCAGTTCTTC. This translates into CAISQPTSGSGNEQFF.

A few counts support this clonotype. The CDR3 nucleotides read TGCGCCAGCAGCCAAGATTTTGGGGGGGATACCGGGGAGCTGTTTTTT. Its translation is CASSQDFGGDTGELFF. J is TRBJ2-2 and V is TRBV4-3, with TRBD2 identical over 7 bases. The V segment lost 0 bases and the J segment 5 bases; nucleotides outside the gene matches: 6. The CDR3 spans 16 residues. Germline CDR1 is LGHNA and CDR2 is YSLEER.

This clonotype was counted at least ten times. The chain carries TRBV3-1 and TRBJ2-2; 12 bases map to TRBD2. V was clipped by 0 bases and J by 9 bases; unmatched bases: 11. The CDR3 has 18 residues. The V gene's germline CDR1 is LGHDT and CDR2 YNNKEL (reference sequence). CDR3 coding DNA: TGTGCCAGCAGCCAAGATCTGTTAGGGACTAGCGGGCTTCGGGAGCTGTTTTTT. This encodes CASSQDLLGTSGLRELFF.

Ten or more counts support this clonotype. The J gene is TRBJ1-5, the V gene TRBV28; 9 nucleotides agree with TRBD1. V was clipped by 4 bases and J by 4 bases; unmatched bases: 5. CDR1 MDHEN and CDR2 SYDVKM come from the germline V gene. The CDR3 loop spans 15 amino acids. This chain's CDR3 is CASSWGQGGNQPQHF. In nucleotides, the CDR3 is TGTGCCAGCAGTTGGGGACAGGGCGGAAATCAGCCCCAGCATTTT.

The gene calls are TRBV7-6 and TRBJ2-5; TRBD1 agrees at 7 bases. The CDR3 has 15 amino acids. V shed 4 bases, J shed 0 bases, and the junction held 5 bases outside the gene matches. The germline CDR1 and CDR2 sequences are SGHVS and FNYEAQ. The CDR3, as DNA: TGTGCCAGCAGCTGGGGGACAGAAGACCAAGAGACCCAGTACTTC. Translating it yields CASSWGTEDQETQYF.

This clonotype was observed a handful of times. The V gene is TRBV7-8, the J gene TRBJ2-1; 7 bases fit TRBD2. The CDR3 totals 14 residues. Germline values: CDR1 SGHVS, CDR2 FQNEAQ. J was trimmed by 4 bases and V by 5 bases; bases with no gene match: 5. The CDR3 bases are TGTGCCAGCAGCGGAAGGACTAGTTACAATGAGCAGTTCTTC. Translated, it gives CASSGRTSYNEQFF. The whole variable domain, remainder taken from reference TRBV7-8 and TRBJ2-1, is GAGVSQSPRYKVAKRGQDVALRCDPISGHVSLFWYQQALGQGPEFLTYFQNEAQLDKSGLPSDRFFAERPEGSVSTLKIQRTQQEDSAVYLCASSGRTSYNEQFFGPGTRLTVL.

In this sample, this clonotype turned up many times. The J gene is TRBJ2-1, the V gene TRBV5-5; a weak D match, TRBD1 (6 bases). This CDR3 has 12 amino acids. V dropped 4 bases and J dropped 6 bases, with 8 bases sitting between them. Germline CDR1 reads SGHKS; CDR2 reads YYEKEE (reference sequence). In nucleotides, the CDR3 is TGTGCCAGCAGCCGCAGGGGCAATGAGCAGTTCTTC. It yields the protein CASSRRGNEQFF.

This clonotype was seen a handful of times. J is TRBJ1-6 and V is TRBV6-2 or TRBV6-3, with D unresolved. This CDR3 has 16 residues. Germline assignment: CDR1 MNHEY and CDR2 SVGEGT. Trimming left V 2 bases short and J 10 bases short, with 18 bases between. The CDR3 DNA reads TGTGCCAGCAGTTACGGAAAGGGAACGGTAAACTCACCCCTCCACTTT. It is translated as CASSYGKGTVNSPLHF.

The chain combines TRBV14 with TRBJ2-2, with D perhaps matching TRBD2 (5 bases). In germline, CDR1 is SGHDN, CDR2 FVKESK. Trimming left V 1 base short and J 2 bases short, with 14 bases between. The CDR3 is 17 amino acids. CDR3 loop: CASSQALAKANTGELFF. CDR3 DNA sequence: TGTGCCAGCAGCCAAGCCCTAGCTAAAGCAAACACCGGGGAGCTGTTTTTT.

The chain joins TRBV27 to TRBJ2-6; D gene unclear. The V gene's germline CDR1 is MNHEY and CDR2 SMNVEV (reference sequence). The germline V and J ends were trimmed by 7 bases and 0 bases, with 13 bases remaining between them. This CDR3 is built from 16 residues. The CDR3 here is CASISLWGSGANVLTF. The CDR3 DNA is TGTGCCAGCATATCCCTCTGGGGCTCTGGGGCCAACGTCCTGACTTTC.

This clonotype was counted a few times. The chain recombines TRBV5-5 with TRBJ1-6; TRBD1 matches at 8 bases. The V and J ends lost 4 bases and 5 bases, in that order; junction bases with no gene match: 5. Germline CDR1 SGHKS, CDR2 YYEKEE (reference sequence). The CDR3 covers 15 residues. The CDR3, as DNA: TGTGCCAGCAGCCCTGGACAGGGTCATAATTCACCCCTCCACTTT. It encodes CASSPGQGHNSPLHF.

The table lists this clonotype with many counts. The chain has TRBV6-1 and TRBJ2-2, with TRBD2 matching 9 bases. V lost 2 bases and J lost 4; bases outside the gene matches: 11. Looked up from germline, CDR1 is MNHNS and CDR2 is SASEGT. The CDR3 length is 18 residues. The CDR3 DNA is TGTGCCAGCAGTGAACAACTAGCGGGCGTTTACCCCACCGGGGAGCTGTTTTTT. This encodes CASSEQLAGVYPTGELFF.

The V call is TRBV3-1, the J call TRBJ2-3, with unresolved D. CDR1 and CDR2 (germline): LGHDT, YNNKEL (reference sequence). This CDR3 spans 13 amino acids. Trimming took 3 bases from V and 7 from J, leaving 11 bases between them. CDR3 region: CASSHGSANTQYF. In DNA, the CDR3 is TGTGCCAGCAGCCACGGGTCAGCTAATACGCAGTATTTT.

The chain is built from TRBV2 and TRBJ2-3, with TRBD2 identical over 13 bases. CDR3 length equals 16 residues. In germline, CDR1 is SNHLY, CDR2 FYNNEI. V lost 6 bases and J lost 6; bases outside the gene matches: 9. CDR3 region: CASRDRTSGGLDTQYF. Here the CDR3 DNA reads TGTGCCAGCAGAGACCGGACTAGCGGGGGCCTCGATACGCAGTATTTT.